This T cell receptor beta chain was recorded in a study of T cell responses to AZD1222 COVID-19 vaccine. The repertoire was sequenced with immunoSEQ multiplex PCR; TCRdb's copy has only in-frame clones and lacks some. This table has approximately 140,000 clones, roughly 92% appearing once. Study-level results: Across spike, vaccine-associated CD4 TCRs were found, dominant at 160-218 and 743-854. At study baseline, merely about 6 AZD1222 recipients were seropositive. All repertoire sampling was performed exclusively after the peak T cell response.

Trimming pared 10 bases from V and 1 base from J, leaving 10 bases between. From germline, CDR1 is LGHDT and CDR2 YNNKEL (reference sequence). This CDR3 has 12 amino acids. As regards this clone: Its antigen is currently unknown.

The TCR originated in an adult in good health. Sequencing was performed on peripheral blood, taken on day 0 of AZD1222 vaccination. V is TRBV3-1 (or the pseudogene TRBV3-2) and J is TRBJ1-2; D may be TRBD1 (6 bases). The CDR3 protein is CATQQGNYGYTF. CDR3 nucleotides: TGTGCCACTCAACAGGGTAACTATGGCTACACCTTC.